This T cell receptor beta chain was recovered during a study of early T cells in non-severe SARS-CoV-2 infection. This clonotype was observed many times. This CDR3 contains 14 residues. The germline gives CDR1 DFQATT, CDR2 SNEGSKA (reference sequence). V gave up 3 bases and J gave up 0 bases, with 12 bases separating them. Researchers attached unique molecular identifiers to individual cDNA molecules. TCRdb re-derived calls from the 5' RACE reads in MiXCR, one entry per CDR3 protein. The sample has nearly 45,000 distinct CDR3 sequences; 11% are singletons. The gene calls are TRBV20-1 and TRBJ2-7; D may match TRBD1 or TRBD2 (5 bases each). The sequencing sample was made of whole blood. The sequence derives from an adult who was a healthcare worker with PCR-confirmed SARS-CoV-2 infection or an uninfected control (not recorded which). CDR3 protein: CSASQPGHSYEQYF. The DNA for the CDR3 is TGCAGTGCTAGTCAACCGGGGCACTCCTACGAGCAGTACTTC.